These 27 T cell receptor beta chains came from one sample sequenced in a study of blood T cell repertoires in COVID-19. Profiling relied on immunoSEQ multiplex PCR, and the TCRdb table lists in-frame clones only, not all of them. The data hold some 230,000 clones, with 80% to 90% observed a single time. Sequenced material: peripheral blood. The origin of the receptors is a woman between 55 and 75 years old who had recovered from COVID-19.

The rearrangement joins TRBV2 to TRBJ2-2; 11 bases match TRBD2. Trimming took 2 bases from V and 6 from J; bases not matched to a gene: 11. The CDR3 has 18 amino acids. CDR1 SNHLY and CDR2 FYNNEI come from the germline V gene. The CDR3 bases are TGTGCCAGCAGTGAAAAGGCTGCTAGCGGGGGGCGTGCCGGGGAGCTGTTTTTT. Translation: CASSEKAASGGRAGELFF.

The chain recombines TRBV6-5 with TRBJ1-2, with D possibly being TRBD1 (5 bases). The CDR3 contains 14 residues. The germline V and J ends were trimmed by 4 bases and 5 bases, with 14 bases remaining between them. Germline assignment: CDR1 MNHEY and CDR2 SVGAGI. CDR3 in DNA: TGTGCCAGCAGTTCCGCAGGGTTTGGGTATGGCTACACCTTC. Amino acids: CASSSAGFGYGYTF.

Points on this clone: A read error may account for a junction end that differs from germline. The rearrangement uses TRBV7-7 and TRBJ2-7, with TRBD1 identical over 9 bases. This CDR3 spans 17 amino acids. Germline values: CDR1 SSHAT, CDR2 FNYEAQ (reference sequence). In DNA, the CDR3 is TGTGCTAGCAGCTTAGACCCCCTAGGGGACAGGGAGTTCCGGCAGTACTTC. It is translated as CASSLDPLGDREFRQYF.

The chain couples TRBV7-3 to TRBJ2-3; 8 nucleotides align to TRBD2. Germline loops: CDR1 SGHTA, CDR2 FQGTGA. The V gene end was trimmed by 5 bases and the J gene end by 8 bases; junction bases not matched to a gene: 12. The CDR3 is made up of 15 amino acids. The CDR3: CASSPHPGGAGTQYF. DNA of the CDR3: TGTGCCAGCAGCCCGCATCCCGGGGGGGCCGGTACGCAGTATTTT.

The chain couples TRBV18 to TRBJ2-7; 12 bases agree with TRBD1. The CDR3 spans 15 residues. Germline CDR1 reads KGHSH; CDR2 reads LQKENI. The V segment lost 5 bases and the J segment 4 bases; nucleotides outside the gene matches: 6. CDR3 nucleotide sequence: TGTGCCAGCTCATCGGGACAGGGGGCATCATACGAGCAGTACTTC. It codes for CASSSGQGASYEQYF.

The chain has TRBV19 and TRBJ2-5; TRBD1 might be the D (6 bases). Deletions cut 5 bases from V and 1 base from J, with 11 bases between. The CDR3 spans 14 residues. CDR1 is LNHDA and CDR2 is SQIVND in the germline V gene (reference sequence). The CDR3: CASSPDRGQETQYF. CDR3 DNA: TGTGCCAGTAGTCCGGACAGAGGCCAAGAGACCCAGTACTTC. Full variable domain (remainder filled in from reference TRBV19 and TRBJ2-5): DGGITQSPKYLFRKEGQNVTLSCEQNLNHDAMYWYRQDPGQGLRLIYYSQIVNDFQKGDIAEGYSVSREKKESFPLTVTSAQKNPTAFYLCASSPDRGQETQYFGPGTRLLVL.

V usage is TRBV19 and J usage is TRBJ1-5; no clear D. Germline assignment: CDR1 LNHDA and CDR2 SQIVND (reference sequence). V dropped 5 bases and J dropped 7 bases, with 12 bases sitting between them. The CDR3 length is 13 residues. DNA for the CDR3: TGTGCCAGTAGTTTCGGGTTCAACCAGCCCCAGCATTTT. Protein sequence: CASSFGFNQPQHF.

With respect to this clone: A read error may produce the germline difference seen at one junction end. The chain carries TRBV7-7 and TRBJ2-2, with 8 bases fitting TRBD1. This CDR3 spans 15 amino acids. Per the germline V gene, CDR1 is SSHAT and CDR2 is FNYEAQ (reference sequence). CDR3: CASSRQGLGTGQLFF. Here the CDR3 DNA reads TGTGCTAGCAGCCGACAGGGGCTAGGGACCGGGCAGCTGTTTTTT.

The gene calls are TRBV14 and TRBJ1-2, with D possibly TRBD1 on 6 matching bases. Germline CDR1 reads SGHDN; CDR2 reads FVKESK. The CDR3 contains 14 residues. V gave up 0 bases and J gave up 5 bases, with 10 bases separating them. This CDR3 reads CASSQDRQVYGYTF. Written as DNA, the CDR3 is TGTGCCAGCAGCCAAGATAGACAGGTTTATGGCTACACCTTC.

CDR3 in amino acids: CASSLALAKYGTF. CDR3 DNA: TGTGCCAGCAGTTTAGCGCTTGCAAAATACGGCACCTTC. This rearrangement joins TRBV12-3 or TRBV12-4 to TRBJ1-2, with D unclear. This CDR3 region has 13 residues. Trimming removed 0 bases at V and 13 bases at J, with 15 bases between.

The gene calls are TRBV5-1 and TRBJ1-2; possibly TRBD1 for D (5 bases). Germline CDR1 and CDR2: SGHRS and YFSETQ. Trimming left V 5 bases short and J 4 bases short, with 15 bases between. This CDR3 comprises 14 residues. The CDR3, as DNA: TGCGCCAGCAGACCGTACGTGGGGGGCTATGGCTACACCTTC. This codes for CASRPYVGGYGYTF.

The CDR3 sequence is CASSERARVLGSYNEQFF. Here the CDR3 DNA reads TGTGCCAGCAGTGAACGTGCCAGGGTACTCGGGTCCTACAATGAGCAGTTCTTC. The genes are TRBV6-1 and TRBJ2-1; possible D gene TRBD1, 5 bases. V lost 2 bases, J lost 1 base, and 18 bases lay in between. CDR1 and CDR2 (germline): MNHNS, SASEGT. The length of the CDR3 is 18 residues.

The rearrangement links TRBV7-2 to TRBJ2-7; TRBD2 matches at 9 bases. The V segment lost 1 base and the J segment 5 bases; nucleotides outside the gene matches: 3. Germline lookup yields CDR1 SGHTA and CDR2 FQGNSA. This CDR3 is 14 amino acids long. The CDR3 DNA reads TGTGCCAGCAGCTTAGATAGCGGGGGTGACGAGCAGTACTTC. Its translation is CASSLDSGGDEQYF.

This sequence joins TRBV4-2 and TRBJ2-3; 7 bases are a match to TRBD2. The V gene end was trimmed by 0 bases and the J gene end by 5 bases; junction bases not matched to a gene: 5. Germline values: CDR1 LGHNA, CDR2 YNFKEQ. This CDR3 is 15 amino acids long. The CDR3 DNA is TGTGCCAGCAGCCAAGAAGTCACGGGGGGAGATACGCAGTATTTT. Translated, it gives CASSQEVTGGDTQYF.

The DNA of the CDR3 is TGTGCCAGCAGCTTTCCGGGACAGGGGGCCGAGCAGTACTTC. Translation gives CASSFPGQGAEQYF. This chain uses TRBV5-4 with TRBJ2-7; 12 bases align to TRBD1. CDR1 is SGHNT and CDR2 is YYREEE in the germline V gene (reference sequence). CDR3 length: 14 amino acids. The junction had 3 bases not matched to a gene; V was cut back by 2 bases and J by 6 bases.

This sequence joins TRBV3-1 (or the pseudogene TRBV3-2) and TRBJ2-1, with 8 positions matching TRBD2. The junction had 7 bases not matched to a gene; V was cut back by 0 bases and J by 15 bases. Looked up from germline, CDR1 is LGHDT and CDR2 is YNNKEL (reference sequence). The CDR3 runs 13 residues. This CDR3 is CASSQDQKRGGFF. CDR3 in DNA: TGTGCCAGCAGCCAAGATCAAAAACGGGGGGGGTTCTTC.

This clone has a handful of counts. The chain uses TRBV2 and TRBJ1-1; D not resolved. Trimming stripped 0 bases from V and 7 bases from J, with 12 bases between. The CDR3 has 14 residues. Per germline, CDR1 SNHLY and CDR2 FYNNEI. The DNA for the CDR3 is TGTGCCAGCAGTGAAGCGCTTCGGGGTGGTGAAGCTTTCTTT. This gives the protein CASSEALRGGEAFF.

The DNA for the CDR3 is TGTGCCAGTTCAACGACAGCAGCTAACTATGGCTACACCTTC. Translation: CASSTTAANYGYTF. The chain joins TRBV7-9 to TRBJ1-2; D possibly corresponds to TRBD1 (5 bases). The V end was cut by 9 bases, the J end by 0 bases, with 14 bases between. The CDR3 length is 14 residues. CDR1 SEHNR and CDR2 FQNEAQ come from the germline V gene (reference sequence).

V is TRBV19 and J is TRBJ1-5; 7 bases match TRBD1. With V trimmed by 6 bases and J by 2 bases, 7 bases remained unmatched. The CDR3 is 15 amino acids. The germline V gene encodes CDR1 LNHDA and CDR2 SQIVND (reference sequence). CDR3 amino acids: CASSPQGFGNQPQHF. The DNA of the CDR3 is TGTGCCAGTAGCCCACAGGGGTTCGGCAATCAGCCCCAGCATTTT.

V gene TRBV6-5 combines with J gene TRBJ1-2, with D perhaps TRBD1 (5 bases). Trimming took 0 bases from V and 8 from J, leaving 10 bases between them. There are 13 residues in the CDR3. Germline lookup yields CDR1 MNHEY and CDR2 SVGAGI. The DNA of the CDR3 is TGTGCCAGCAGTTACTCCCAAGGGGCGGGCTACACCTTC. It codes for CASSYSQGAGYTF.

The gene calls are TRBV10-3 and TRBJ2-7, with D maybe TRBD2 (5 bases). Germline values: CDR1 ENHRY, CDR2 SYGVKD. This CDR3 contains 13 residues. Deletions cut 3 bases from V and 4 bases from J, with 10 bases between. The CDR3 DNA sequence: TGTGCCATCAGTGATTGGAGGAGTTACGAGCAGTACTTC. Translated, it gives CAISDWRSYEQYF.

The chain carries TRBV3-1 (or the pseudogene TRBV3-2) and TRBJ2-2, with unresolved D. The CDR3 contains 14 residues. Trimming took off 1 base at V and 1 base at J, with 4 bases between the two ends. Germline V gives CDR1 LGHDT, CDR2 YNNKEL (reference sequence). In DNA form, the CDR3 reads TGTGCCAGCAGCCAAGTCCTGAACACCGGGGAGCTGTTTTTT. This codes for CASSQVLNTGELFF.

The chain combines TRBV18 with TRBJ2-2; no clear D gene. Looked up from germline, CDR1 is KGHSH and CDR2 is LQKENI. The V end lost 6 bases, the J end lost 6 bases, and 14 bases lay between the germline ends. This CDR3 is built from 14 residues. The CDR3 spells CASSPSAQAGELFF. CDR3 coding DNA: TGTGCCAGCTCCCCTTCCGCCCAGGCCGGGGAGCTGTTTTTT.

V is TRBV27 and J is TRBJ1-6, with D perhaps matching TRBD1 (6 bases). Germline loops: CDR1 MNHEY, CDR2 SMNVEV (reference sequence). V lost 8 bases, J lost 8 bases, and 13 bases lay in between. There are 13 residues in the CDR3. The CDR3: CASSNREYSPLHF. In nucleotides, the CDR3 is TGTGCCAGCTCCAACAGGGAATATTCACCCCTCCACTTT.

V usage is TRBV6-6 and J usage is TRBJ2-3, with a weak D call TRBD1 (6 bases). With 2 bases removed from V and 4 bases from J, the gap between germline ends came to 10 bases. CDR3 length: 14 residues. Germline CDR1 MNHNY, CDR2 SVGAGI (reference sequence). In DNA, the CDR3 is TGTGCCAGCAGTTACGTCCAGGGGTCAGATACGCAGTATTTT. Its protein is CASSYVQGSDTQYF.

This rearrangement joins TRBV18 to TRBJ1-6; D is unresolved. The CDR3 is made up of 15 amino acids. Germline V CDR1 and CDR2: KGHSH, LQKENI. V was pared by 2 bases and J by 7 bases, with 12 bases between. This chain's CDR3 is CASSPMAQTNSPLHF. CDR3 nucleotide sequence: TGTGCCAGCTCACCAATGGCCCAAACAAATTCACCCCTCCACTTT.

The rearrangement joins TRBV6-5 to TRBJ1-5; D is ambiguous. The CDR3 extends over 14 amino acids. V lost 7 bases and J lost 4, with 14 bases in between. The germline V gene encodes CDR1 MNHEY and CDR2 SVGAGI. CDR3 DNA: TGTGCCAGCATCTCATACGGAGGAAATCAGCCCCAGCATTTT. Translation: CASISYGGNQPQHF.